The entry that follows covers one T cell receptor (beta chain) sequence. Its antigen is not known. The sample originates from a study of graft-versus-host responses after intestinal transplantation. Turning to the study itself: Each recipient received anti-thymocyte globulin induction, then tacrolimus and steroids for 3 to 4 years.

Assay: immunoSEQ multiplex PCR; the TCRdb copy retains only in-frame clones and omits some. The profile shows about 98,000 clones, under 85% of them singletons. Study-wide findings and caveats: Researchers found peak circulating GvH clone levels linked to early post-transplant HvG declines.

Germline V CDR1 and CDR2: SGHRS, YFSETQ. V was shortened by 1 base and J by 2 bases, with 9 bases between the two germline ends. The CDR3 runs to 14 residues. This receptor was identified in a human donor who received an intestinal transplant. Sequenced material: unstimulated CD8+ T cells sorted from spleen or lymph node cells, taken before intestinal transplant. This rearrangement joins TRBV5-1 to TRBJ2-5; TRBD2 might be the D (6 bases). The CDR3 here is CASSLREDQETQYF. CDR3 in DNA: TGCGCCAGCAGCTTGAGGGAGGATCAAGAGACCCAGTACTTC. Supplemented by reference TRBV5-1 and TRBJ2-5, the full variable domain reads KAGVTQTPRYLIKTRGQQVTLSCSPISGHRSVSWYQQTPGQGLQFLFEYFSETQRNKGNFPGRFSGRQFSNSRSEMNVSTLELGDSALYLCASSLREDQETQYFGPGTRLLVL.